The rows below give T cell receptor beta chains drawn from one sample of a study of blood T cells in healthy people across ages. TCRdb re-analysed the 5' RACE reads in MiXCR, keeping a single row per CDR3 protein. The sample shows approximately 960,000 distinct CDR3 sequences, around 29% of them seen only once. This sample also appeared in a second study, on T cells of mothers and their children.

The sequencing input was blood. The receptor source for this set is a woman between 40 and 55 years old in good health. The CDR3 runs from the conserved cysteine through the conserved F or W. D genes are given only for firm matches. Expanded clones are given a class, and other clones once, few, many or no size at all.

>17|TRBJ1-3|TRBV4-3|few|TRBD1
CASSQEVGDSFGNTIYF
TGCGCCAGCAGCCAAGAAGTAGGGGACAGTTTTGGAAACACCATATATTTT
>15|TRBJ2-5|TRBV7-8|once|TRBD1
CASSFYRGQGGTQYF
TGTGCCAGCAGCTTTTACAGGGGCCAAGGGGGGACCCAGTACTTC
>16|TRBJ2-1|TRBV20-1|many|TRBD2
CSAREILTSGYNEQFF
TGCAGTGCTAGAGAAATATTGACTAGCGGATACAATGAGCAGTTCTTC
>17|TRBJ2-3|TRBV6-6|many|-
CASSYSVQGGFTDTQYF
TGTGCCAGCAGTTACTCGGTGCAGGGGGGTTTCACAGATACGCAGTATTTT
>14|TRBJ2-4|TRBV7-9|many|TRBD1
CASSFRGAKNIQYF
TGTGCCAGCAGCTTCAGGGGGGCCAAAAACATTCAGTACTTC
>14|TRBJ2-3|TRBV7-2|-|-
CASSPRGFGNEQYF
TGTGCCAGCAGCCCTAGGGGGTTCGGTAATGAGCAGTATTTT
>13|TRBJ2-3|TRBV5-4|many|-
CASSSPGEDTQYF
TGTGCCAGCAGCTCCCCGGGGGAGGATACGCAGTATTTT
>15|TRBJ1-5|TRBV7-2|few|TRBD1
CASRGDRGRVQPQHF
TGTGCCAGCAGGGGCGACAGGGGGCGGGTTCAGCCCCAGCATTTT
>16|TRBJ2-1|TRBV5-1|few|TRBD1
CASSLPGQDSYNEQFF
TGCGCCAGCAGCTTGCCGGGACAGGACTCCTACAATGAGCAGTTCTTC
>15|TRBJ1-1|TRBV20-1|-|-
CSARGQMIPNTEAFF
TGCAGTGCTAGGGGCCAAATGATCCCGAACACTGAAGCTTTCTTT
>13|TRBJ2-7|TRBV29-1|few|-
CSVEESGLSEQYF
TGCAGCGTTGAAGAGAGCGGACTCTCCGAGCAGTACTTC
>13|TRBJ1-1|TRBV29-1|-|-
CSVGETVNTEAFF
TGCAGCGTTGGCGAGACCGTGAACACTGAAGCTTTCTTT
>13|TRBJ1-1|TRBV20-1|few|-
CSARNRLNTEAFF
TGCAGTGCTAGGAACAGGTTGAACACTGAAGCTTTCTTT
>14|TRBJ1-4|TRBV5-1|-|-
CASSLRGRHEKLFF
TGCGCCAGCAGCTTGAGGGGAAGACATGAAAAACTGTTTTTT
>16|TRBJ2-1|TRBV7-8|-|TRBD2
CASSLVGLAGVDEQFF
TGTGCCAGCAGCTTAGTTGGGCTAGCGGGGGTTGATGAGCAGTTCTTC
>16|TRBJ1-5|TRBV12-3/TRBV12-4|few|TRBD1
CASIRPGQGINQPQHF
TGTGCCAGCATCCGCCCCGGACAGGGAATTAATCAGCCCCAGCATTTT
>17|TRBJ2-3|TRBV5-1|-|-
CASGLMIARDPTDTQYF
TGCGCCAGCGGCCTAATGATAGCGCGGGATCCCACAGATACGCAGTATTTT
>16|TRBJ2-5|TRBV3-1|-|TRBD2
CASSHASGGPYNEQYF
TGTGCCAGCAGCCACGCGAGCGGGGGGCCCTACAATGAGCAGTACTTC
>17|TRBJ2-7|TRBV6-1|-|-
CASSPPLSLSGYNEQYF
TGTGCCAGCAGTCCCCCTTTGAGTCTTTCGGGGTACAATGAGCAGTACTTC
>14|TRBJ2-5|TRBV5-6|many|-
CASSLSNSGETQYF
TGTGCCAGCAGCTTGTCTAACAGCGGAGAGACCCAGTACTTC
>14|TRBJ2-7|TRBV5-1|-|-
CASSWDSLSYEQYF
TGCGCCAGCAGCTGGGATAGCCTCTCCTACGAGCAGTACTTC
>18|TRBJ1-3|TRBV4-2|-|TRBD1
CASSQGGTGDLYGNTIYF
TGTGCCAGCAGCCAAGGGGGGACAGGGGATTTATATGGAAACACCATATATTTT
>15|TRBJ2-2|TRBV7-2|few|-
CASSYASSNTGELFF
TGTGCCAGCAGCTACGCTAGCTCGAACACCGGGGAGCTGTTTTTT
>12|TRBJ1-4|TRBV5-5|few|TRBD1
CASSGQVEKLFF
TGTGCCAGCAGCGGACAGGTCGAAAAACTGTTTTTT
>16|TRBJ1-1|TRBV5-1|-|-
CASSLVQGPVKTEAFF
TGCGCCAGCAGCTTGGTCCAGGGGCCAGTGAAAACTGAAGCTTTCTTT
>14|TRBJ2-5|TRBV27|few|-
CASRGIGVGETQYF
TGTGCCAGCAGGGGGATTGGGGTTGGGGAGACCCAGTACTTC
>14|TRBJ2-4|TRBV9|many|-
CASSGQGGKNIQYF
TGTGCCAGCAGCGGACAGGGAGGCAAAAACATTCAGTACTTC
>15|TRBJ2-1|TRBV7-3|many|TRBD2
CASSYGKVAGYEQFF
TGTGCCAGCAGCTATGGGAAGGTAGCGGGGTATGAGCAGTTCTTC
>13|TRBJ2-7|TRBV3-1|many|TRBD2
CASRAGLAWEQYF
TGTGCCAGCAGAGCGGGACTAGCGTGGGAGCAGTACTTC
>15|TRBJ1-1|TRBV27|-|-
CASRDRAEEGAEAFF
TGTGCCAGCAGGGACAGAGCGGAGGAGGGCGCTGAAGCTTTCTTT
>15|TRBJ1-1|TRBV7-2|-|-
CASSLQGRGDTEAFF
TGTGCCAGCAGCTTACAGGGAAGAGGGGACACTGAAGCTTTCTTT
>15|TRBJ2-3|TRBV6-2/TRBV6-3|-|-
CASSYPGARPGKQYF
TGTGCCAGCAGTTACCCAGGGGCCCGGCCCGGTAAGCAGTATTTT
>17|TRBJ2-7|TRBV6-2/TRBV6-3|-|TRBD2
CASSYTRRAGDAYEQYF
TGTGCCAGCAGTTACACCCGTCGAGCGGGAGACGCCTACGAGCAGTACTTC
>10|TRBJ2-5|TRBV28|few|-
CASTGETQYF
TGTGCCAGCACGGGTGAGACCCAGTACTTC
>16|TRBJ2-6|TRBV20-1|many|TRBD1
CSARGGTGTGANVLTF
TGCAGTGCTAGAGGAGGGACAGGGACTGGGGCCAACGTCCTGACTTTC